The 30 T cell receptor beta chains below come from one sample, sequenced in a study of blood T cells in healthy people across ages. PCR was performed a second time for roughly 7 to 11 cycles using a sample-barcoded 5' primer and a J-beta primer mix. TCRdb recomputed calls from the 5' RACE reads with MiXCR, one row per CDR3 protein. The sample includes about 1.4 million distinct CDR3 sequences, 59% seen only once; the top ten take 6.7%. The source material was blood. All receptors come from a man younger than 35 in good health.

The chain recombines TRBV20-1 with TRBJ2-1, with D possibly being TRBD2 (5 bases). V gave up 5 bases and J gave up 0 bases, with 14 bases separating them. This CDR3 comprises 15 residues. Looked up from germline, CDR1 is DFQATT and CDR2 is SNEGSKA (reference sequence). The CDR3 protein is CSAPPPGSSYNEQFF. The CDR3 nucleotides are TGCAGTGCTCCTCCCCCGGGAAGCTCCTACAATGAGCAGTTCTTC.

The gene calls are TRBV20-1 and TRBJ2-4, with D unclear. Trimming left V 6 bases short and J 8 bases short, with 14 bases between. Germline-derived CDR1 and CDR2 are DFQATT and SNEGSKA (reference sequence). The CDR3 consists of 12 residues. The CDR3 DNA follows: TGCAGTGCCCTAGATTTTTCAGACATTCAGTACTTC. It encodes CSALDFSDIQYF.

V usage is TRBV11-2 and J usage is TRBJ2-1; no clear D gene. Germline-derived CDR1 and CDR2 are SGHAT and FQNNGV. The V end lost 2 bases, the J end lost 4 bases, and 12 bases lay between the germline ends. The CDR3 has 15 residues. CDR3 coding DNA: TGTGCCAGCAGCTTAAGACATGCAGAATACAATGAGCAGTTCTTC. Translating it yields CASSLRHAEYNEQFF.

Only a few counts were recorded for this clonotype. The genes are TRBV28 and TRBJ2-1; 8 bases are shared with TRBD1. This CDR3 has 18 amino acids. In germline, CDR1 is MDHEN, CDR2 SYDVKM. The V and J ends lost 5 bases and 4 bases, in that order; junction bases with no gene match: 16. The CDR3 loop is CASSTIWVGQGGYNEQFF. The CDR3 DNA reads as TGTGCCAGCAGTACCATATGGGTAGGACAGGGCGGATACAATGAGCAGTTCTTC.

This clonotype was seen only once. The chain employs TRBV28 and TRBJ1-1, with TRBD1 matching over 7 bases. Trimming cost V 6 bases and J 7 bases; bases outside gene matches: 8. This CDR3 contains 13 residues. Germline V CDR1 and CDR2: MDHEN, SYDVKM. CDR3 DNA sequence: TGTGCCAGCAGGGAACAGGGGATGGGTGAAGCTTTCTTT. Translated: CASREQGMGEAFF.

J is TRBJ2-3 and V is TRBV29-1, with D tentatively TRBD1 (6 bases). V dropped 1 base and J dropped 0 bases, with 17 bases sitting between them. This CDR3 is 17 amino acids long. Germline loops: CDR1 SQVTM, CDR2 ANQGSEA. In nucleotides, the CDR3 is TGCAGCGTTGAAGTTCCTCGGACAGATTCTAGCACAGATACGCAGTATTTT. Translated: CSVEVPRTDSSTDTQYF.

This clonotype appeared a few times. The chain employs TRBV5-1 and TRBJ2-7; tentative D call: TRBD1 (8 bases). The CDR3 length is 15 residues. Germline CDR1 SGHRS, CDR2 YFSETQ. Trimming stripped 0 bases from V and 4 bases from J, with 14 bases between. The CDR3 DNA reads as TGCGCCAGCAGCTTGGGAACACAGGGGGGGTACGAGCAGTACTTC. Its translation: CASSLGTQGGYEQYF.

CDR3 in amino acids: CATSRGLAGYNEQFF. The CDR3 coding sequence is TGTGCCACCAGCAGAGGACTAGCGGGATACAATGAGCAGTTCTTC. The V gene is TRBV15, the J gene TRBJ2-1; 11 bases are a match to TRBD2. This CDR3 has 15 amino acids. V was clipped by 1 base and J by 4 bases; unmatched bases: 0. CDR1 and CDR2 (germline): LNHNV, YYDKDF (reference sequence).

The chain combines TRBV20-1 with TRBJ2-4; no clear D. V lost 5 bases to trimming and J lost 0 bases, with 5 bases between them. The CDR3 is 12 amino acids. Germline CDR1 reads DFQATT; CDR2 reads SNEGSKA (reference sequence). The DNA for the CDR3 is TGCAGTGCTGTAGGAGCCAAAAACATTCAGTACTTC. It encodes CSAVGAKNIQYF.

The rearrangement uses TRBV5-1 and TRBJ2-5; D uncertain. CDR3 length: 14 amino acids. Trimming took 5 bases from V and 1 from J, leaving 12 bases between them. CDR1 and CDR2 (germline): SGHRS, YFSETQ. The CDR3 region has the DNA TGCGCCAGCAGGGACGCCAGTCTCCAAGAGACCCAGTACTTC. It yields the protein CASRDASLQETQYF.

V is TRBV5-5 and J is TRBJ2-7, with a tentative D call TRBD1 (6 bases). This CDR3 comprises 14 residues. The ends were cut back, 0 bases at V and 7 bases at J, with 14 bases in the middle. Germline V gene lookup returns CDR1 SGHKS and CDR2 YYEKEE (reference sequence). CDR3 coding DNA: TGTGCCAGCAGCTTGGACCCAGGGGTTCGGGAGCAGTACTTC. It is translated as CASSLDPGVREQYF.

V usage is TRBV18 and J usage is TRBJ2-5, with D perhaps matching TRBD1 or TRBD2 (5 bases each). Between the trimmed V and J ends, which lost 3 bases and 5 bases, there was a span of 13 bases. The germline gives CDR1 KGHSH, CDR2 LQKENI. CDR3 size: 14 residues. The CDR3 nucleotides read TGTGCCAGCTCACCGGCGTCGGGGACGGAGACCCAGTACTTC. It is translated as CASSPASGTETQYF.

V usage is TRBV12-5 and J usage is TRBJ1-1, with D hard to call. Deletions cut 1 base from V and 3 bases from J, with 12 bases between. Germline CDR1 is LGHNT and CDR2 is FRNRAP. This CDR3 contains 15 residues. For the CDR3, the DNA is TGTGCTAGTGGTTTGGGTACAGCAACCTACACTGAAGCTTTCTTT. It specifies CASGLGTATYTEAFF.

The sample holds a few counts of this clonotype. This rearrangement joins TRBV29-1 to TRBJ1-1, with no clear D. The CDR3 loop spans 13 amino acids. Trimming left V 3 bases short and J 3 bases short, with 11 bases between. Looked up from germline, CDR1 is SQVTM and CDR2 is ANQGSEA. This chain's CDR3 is CSVDEGADTEAFF. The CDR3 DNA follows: TGCAGCGTTGATGAGGGAGCCGACACTGAAGCTTTCTTT.

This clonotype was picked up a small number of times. The CDR3 nucleotides are TGCGCCAGCAGCCAAATCGGTAGCGCCGAGCAGTACTTC. This sequence encodes CASSQIGSAEQYF. The chain combines TRBV4-3 with TRBJ2-7; TRBD2 is a possible D gene (5 bases). Trimming cost V 2 bases and J 6 bases, with 11 bases left between them. CDR1 is LGHNA and CDR2 is YSLEER in the germline V gene. CDR3 size: 13 residues.

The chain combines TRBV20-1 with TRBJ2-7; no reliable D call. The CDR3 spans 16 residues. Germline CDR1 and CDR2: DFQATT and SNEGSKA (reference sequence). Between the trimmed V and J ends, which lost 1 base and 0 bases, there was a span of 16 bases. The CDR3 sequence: CSARGEIGRYSYEQYF. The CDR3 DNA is TGCAGTGCTAGAGGAGAGATCGGGCGTTACTCCTACGAGCAGTACTTC.

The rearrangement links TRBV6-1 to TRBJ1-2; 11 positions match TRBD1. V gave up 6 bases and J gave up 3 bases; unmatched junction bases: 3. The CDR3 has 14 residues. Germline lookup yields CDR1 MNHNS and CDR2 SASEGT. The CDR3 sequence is CASRAGQGDYGYTF. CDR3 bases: TGTGCCAGCAGGGCGGGACAGGGGGACTATGGCTACACCTTC.

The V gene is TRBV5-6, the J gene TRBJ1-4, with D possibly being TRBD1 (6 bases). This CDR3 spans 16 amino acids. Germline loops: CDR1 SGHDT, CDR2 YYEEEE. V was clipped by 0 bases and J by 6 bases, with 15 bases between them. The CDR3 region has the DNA TGTGCCAGCAGCTTGGCTGACAGGCCGACTTATGAAAAACTGTTTTTT. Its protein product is CASSLADRPTYEKLFF.

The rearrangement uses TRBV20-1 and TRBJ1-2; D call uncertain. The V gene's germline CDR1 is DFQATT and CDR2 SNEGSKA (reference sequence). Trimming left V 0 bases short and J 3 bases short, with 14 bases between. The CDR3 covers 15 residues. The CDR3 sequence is CSARDLLGFHYGYTF. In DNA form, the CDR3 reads TGCAGTGCTAGAGATCTGCTGGGGTTTCACTATGGCTACACCTTC.

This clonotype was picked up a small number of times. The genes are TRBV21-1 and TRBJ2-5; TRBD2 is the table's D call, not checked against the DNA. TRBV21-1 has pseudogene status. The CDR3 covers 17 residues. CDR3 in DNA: TGTGCCAGCAGCATAAACCCTCATAGACTCGCGGTGGAGACCCAGTACTTC. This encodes CASSINPHRLAVETQYF.

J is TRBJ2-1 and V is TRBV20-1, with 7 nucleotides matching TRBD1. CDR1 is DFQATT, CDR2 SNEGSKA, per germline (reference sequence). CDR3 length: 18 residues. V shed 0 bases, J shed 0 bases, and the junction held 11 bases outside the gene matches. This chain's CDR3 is CSARDPGSTGSSYNEQFF. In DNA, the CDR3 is TGCAGTGCTAGAGATCCCGGCTCGACAGGGAGCTCCTACAATGAGCAGTTCTTC.

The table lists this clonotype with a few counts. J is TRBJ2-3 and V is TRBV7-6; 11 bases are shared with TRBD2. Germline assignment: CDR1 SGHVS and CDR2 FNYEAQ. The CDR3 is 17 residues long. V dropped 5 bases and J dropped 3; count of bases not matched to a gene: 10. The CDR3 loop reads CASSPSGTSGVTDTQYF. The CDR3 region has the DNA TGTGCCAGCAGCCCGTCCGGGACTAGCGGCGTTACAGATACGCAGTATTTT.

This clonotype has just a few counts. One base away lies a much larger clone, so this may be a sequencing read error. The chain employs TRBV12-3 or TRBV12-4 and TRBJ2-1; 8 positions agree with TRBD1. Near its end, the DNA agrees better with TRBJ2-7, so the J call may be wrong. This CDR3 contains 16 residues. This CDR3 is CASSFGVDRGYNEQYF. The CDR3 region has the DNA TGTGCCAGCAGTTTTGGGGTTGACAGGGGCTACAATGAGCAGTACTTC.

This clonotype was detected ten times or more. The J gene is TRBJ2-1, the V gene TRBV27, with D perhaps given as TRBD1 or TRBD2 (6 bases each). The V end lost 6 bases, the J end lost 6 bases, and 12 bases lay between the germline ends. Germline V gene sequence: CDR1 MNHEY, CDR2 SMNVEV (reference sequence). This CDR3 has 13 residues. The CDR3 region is CASSFGGGNEQFF. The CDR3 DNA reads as TGTGCCAGCAGCTTTGGAGGGGGCAATGAGCAGTTCTTC.

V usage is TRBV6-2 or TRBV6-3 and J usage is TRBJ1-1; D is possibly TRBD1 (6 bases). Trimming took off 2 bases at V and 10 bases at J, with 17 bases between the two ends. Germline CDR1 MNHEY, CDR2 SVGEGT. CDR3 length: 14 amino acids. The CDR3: CASSYRWTEVGAFF. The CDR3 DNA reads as TGTGCCAGCAGTTACCGATGGACAGAGGTTGGAGCTTTCTTT.

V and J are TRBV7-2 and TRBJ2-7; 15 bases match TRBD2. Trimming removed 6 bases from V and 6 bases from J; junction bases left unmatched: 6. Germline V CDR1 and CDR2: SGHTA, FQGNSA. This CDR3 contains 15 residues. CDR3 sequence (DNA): TGTGCCAGCAGTTACGGGACTAGCGGGGGGCGCGAGCAGTACTTC. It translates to CASSYGTSGGREQYF.

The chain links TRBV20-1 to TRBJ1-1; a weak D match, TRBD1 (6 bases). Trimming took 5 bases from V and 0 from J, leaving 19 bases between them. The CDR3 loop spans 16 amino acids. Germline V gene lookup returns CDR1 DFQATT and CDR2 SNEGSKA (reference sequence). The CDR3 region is CSAANSGETMNTEAFF. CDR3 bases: TGCAGTGCTGCAAACTCAGGGGAGACAATGAACACTGAAGCTTTCTTT.

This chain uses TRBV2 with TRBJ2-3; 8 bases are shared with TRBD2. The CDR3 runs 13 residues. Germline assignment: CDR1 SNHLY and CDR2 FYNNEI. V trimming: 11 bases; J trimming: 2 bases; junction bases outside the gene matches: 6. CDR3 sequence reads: CAGRGGTTDTQYF. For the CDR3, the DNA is TGTGCCGGACGGGGGGGAACCACAGATACGCAGTATTTT. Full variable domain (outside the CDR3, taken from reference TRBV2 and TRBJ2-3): EPEVTQTPSHQVTQMGQEVILRCVPISNHLYFYWYRQILGQKVEFLVSFYNNEISEKSEIFDDQFSVERPDGSNFTLKIRSTKLEDSAMYFCAGRGGTTDTQYFGPGTRLTVL.

As DNA, the CDR3 is TGCAGCTCCTCCACCGGCTACGAGCAGTACTTC. As protein: CSSSTGYEQYF. The chain is built from TRBV29-1 and TRBJ2-7; no clear D. Germline V gene lookup returns CDR1 SQVTM and CDR2 ANQGSEA. V gave up 8 bases and J gave up 3 bases, with 11 bases separating them. This CDR3 has 11 amino acids.

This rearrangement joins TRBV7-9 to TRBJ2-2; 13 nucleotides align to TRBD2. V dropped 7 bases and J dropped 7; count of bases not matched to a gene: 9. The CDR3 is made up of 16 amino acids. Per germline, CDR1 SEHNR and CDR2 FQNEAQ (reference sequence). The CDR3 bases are TGTGCCAGCACCATACTAGCGGGAGGGCCAGGCGGGGAGCTGTTTTTT. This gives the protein CASTILAGGPGGELFF.